The 9 T cell receptor beta chains below come from one sample, sequenced in a study of glioma-infiltrating T cells after dendritic cell vaccination. Sequencing used immunoSEQ multiplex PCR; TCRdb keeps in-frame clones, though not all of them. The profile shows 95,000 to 110,000 clones, 80% to 90% of them singletons. The specimen comprised blood, sampled before dendritic cell vaccination. The receptor source for this set is a human donor with glioblastoma.

The chain combines TRBV11-2 with TRBJ2-3; D is possibly TRBD2 (5 bases). With 5 bases removed from V and 5 bases from J, the gap between germline ends came to 17 bases. Germline V lookup: CDR1 SGHAT, CDR2 FQNNGV. The CDR3 is 15 amino acids. The CDR3 DNA reads TGTGCCAGCAGCAATAACCCGGACGGGAAAGATACGCAGTATTTT. Its protein is CASSNNPDGKDTQYF.

This clone was found a few times. The chain is built from TRBV9 and TRBJ1-4; unclear D gene. The CDR3 is 15 residues long. Germline V gene data show CDR1 as SGDLS and CDR2 as YYNGEE. V lost 4 bases to trimming and J lost 0 bases, with 10 bases between them. The CDR3 region is CASSLQISTNEKLFF. For the CDR3, the DNA is TGTGCCAGCAGCCTTCAGATATCAACTAATGAAAAACTGTTTTTT.

J is TRBJ2-3 and V is TRBV6-1; D possibly corresponds to TRBD2 (6 bases). This CDR3 contains 14 residues. The germline V gene has CDR1 MNHNS and CDR2 SASEGT. V was shortened by 5 bases and J by 1 base, with 10 bases between the two germline ends. CDR3 residues: CASSLTGGTDTQYF. CDR3 bases: TGTGCCAGCAGTTTGACGGGGGGCACAGATACGCAGTATTTT.

The rearrangement links TRBV7-9 to TRBJ2-3; 8 nucleotides agree with TRBD2. Losses at the gene ends were 1 base for V and 1 base for J; bases not matched to a gene: 4. CDR3 length: 16 amino acids. The V gene's germline CDR1 is SEHNR and CDR2 FQNEAQ (reference sequence). The CDR3 spells CASSLEISGGTDTQYF. The CDR3 DNA is TGTGCCAGCAGCTTAGAAATTAGCGGGGGCACAGATACGCAGTATTTT.

The chain employs TRBV13 and TRBJ2-2, with 10 bases fitting TRBD2. The CDR3 has 16 residues. The germline V gene encodes CDR1 PRHDT and CDR2 FYEKMQ (reference sequence). J gave up 6 bases and V 4 bases, and 8 bases lay outside the gene matches. This chain's CDR3 is CASSSSAGGPPGELFF. The CDR3, as DNA: TGTGCCAGCAGCTCCTCAGCGGGGGGGCCCCCCGGGGAGCTGTTTTTT.

The chain links TRBV5-1 to TRBJ1-6, with 9 bases that match TRBD1. CDR3 length: 17 amino acids. Germline CDR1 reads SGHRS; CDR2 reads YFSETQ. The J segment lost 2 bases and the V segment lost 0 bases, leaving 3 bases of the junction unmatched. DNA of the CDR3: TGCGCCAGCAGCTTGGTTACAGGGGGCGCCTATAATTCACCCCTCCACTTT. Protein sequence: CASSLVTGGAYNSPLHF. Complete variable domain (other parts from reference TRBV5-1 and TRBJ1-6): KAGVTQTPRYLIKTRGQQVTLSCSPISGHRSVSWYQQTPGQGLQFLFEYFSETQRNKGNFPGRFSGRQFSNSRSEMNVSTLELGDSALYLCASSLVTGGAYNSPLHFGNGTRLTVT.

The V gene is TRBV14, the J gene TRBJ2-1; 8 positions agree with TRBD2. Trimming removed 2 bases from V and 2 bases from J; junction bases left unmatched: 8. The germline CDR1 and CDR2 sequences are SGHDN and FVKESK. CDR3 length equals 17 residues. CDR3 bases: TGTGCCAGCAGCCAATCCCTCAGCGGGGGCCCCTACAATGAGCAGTTCTTC. Translation gives CASSQSLSGGPYNEQFF.

The genes are TRBV25-1 and TRBJ1-2, with TRBD1 as a possible D gene (5 bases). CDR1 is MGHDK and CDR2 is SYGVNS in the germline V gene. The CDR3 sequence is 15 residues long. The V gene lost 1 base and the J gene lost 4 bases, with 13 bases spanning the gap. The CDR3 DNA is TGTGCCAGCAGTGAATCGGGGGGTTCGGGCTATGGCTACACCTTC. It yields the protein CASSESGGSGYGYTF.

This clone was detected only once. The chain links TRBV30 to TRBJ2-7; 10 bases map to TRBD1. This CDR3 contains 14 residues. Germline V lookup: CDR1 GTSNPN, CDR2 SVGIG (reference sequence). V lost 3 bases, J lost 5 bases, and 7 bases stayed unmatched. The DNA for the CDR3 is TGTGCCTGGAGCTATCTCGGGACAGGGGACGAGCAGTACTTC. Amino acids: CAWSYLGTGDEQYF.